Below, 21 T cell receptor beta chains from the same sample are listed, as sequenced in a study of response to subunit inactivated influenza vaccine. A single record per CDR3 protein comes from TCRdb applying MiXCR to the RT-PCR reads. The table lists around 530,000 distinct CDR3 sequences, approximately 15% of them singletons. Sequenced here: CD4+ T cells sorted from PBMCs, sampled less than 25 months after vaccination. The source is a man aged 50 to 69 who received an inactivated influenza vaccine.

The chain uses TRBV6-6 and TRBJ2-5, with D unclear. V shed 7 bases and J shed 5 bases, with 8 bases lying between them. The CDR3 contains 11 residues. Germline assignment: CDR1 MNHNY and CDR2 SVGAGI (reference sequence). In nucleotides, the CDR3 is TGTGCCAGCAAAGAGTGGGAGACCCAGTACTTC. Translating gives CASKEWETQYF.

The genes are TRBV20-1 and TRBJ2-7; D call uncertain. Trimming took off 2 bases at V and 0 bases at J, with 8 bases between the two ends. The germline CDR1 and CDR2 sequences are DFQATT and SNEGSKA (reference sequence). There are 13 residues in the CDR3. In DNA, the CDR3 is TGCAGTGCTAGACGCCCGAGCTCCTACGAGCAGTACTTC. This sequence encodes CSARRPSSYEQYF.

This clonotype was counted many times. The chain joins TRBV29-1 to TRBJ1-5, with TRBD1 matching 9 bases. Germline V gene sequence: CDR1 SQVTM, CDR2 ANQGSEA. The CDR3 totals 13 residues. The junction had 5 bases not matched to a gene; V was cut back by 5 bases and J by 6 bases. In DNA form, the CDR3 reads TGCAGCGTTCGGACAGGGGCGGGTCAGCCCCAGCATTTT. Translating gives CSVRTGAGQPQHF.

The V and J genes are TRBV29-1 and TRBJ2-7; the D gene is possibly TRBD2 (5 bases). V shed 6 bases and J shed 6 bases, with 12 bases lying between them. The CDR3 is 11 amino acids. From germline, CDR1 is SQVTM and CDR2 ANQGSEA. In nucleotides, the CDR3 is TGCAGCGTGGCGGGTTTCAGCGAGCAGTACTTC. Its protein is CSVAGFSEQYF.

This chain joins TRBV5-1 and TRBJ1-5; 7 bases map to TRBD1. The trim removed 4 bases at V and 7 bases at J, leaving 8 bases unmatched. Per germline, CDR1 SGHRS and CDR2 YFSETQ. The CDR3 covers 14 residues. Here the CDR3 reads CASSQPRGGQPQHF. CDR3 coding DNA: TGCGCCAGCAGCCAACCCCGAGGGGGCCAGCCCCAGCATTTT.

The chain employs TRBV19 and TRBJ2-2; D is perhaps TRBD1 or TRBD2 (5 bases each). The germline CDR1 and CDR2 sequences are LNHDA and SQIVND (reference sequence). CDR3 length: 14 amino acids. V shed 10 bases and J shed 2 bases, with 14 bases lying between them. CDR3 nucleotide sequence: TGTGCCACCGGACCGGGACCCAACACCGGGGAGCTGTTTTTT. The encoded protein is CATGPGPNTGELFF.

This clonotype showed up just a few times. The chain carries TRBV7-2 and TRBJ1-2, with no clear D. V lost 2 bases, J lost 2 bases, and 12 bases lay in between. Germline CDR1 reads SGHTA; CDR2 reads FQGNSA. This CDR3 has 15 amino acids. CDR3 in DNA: TGTGCCAGCAGCTTAAGTGTCTTAGAAAACTATGGCTACACCTTC. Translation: CASSLSVLENYGYTF.

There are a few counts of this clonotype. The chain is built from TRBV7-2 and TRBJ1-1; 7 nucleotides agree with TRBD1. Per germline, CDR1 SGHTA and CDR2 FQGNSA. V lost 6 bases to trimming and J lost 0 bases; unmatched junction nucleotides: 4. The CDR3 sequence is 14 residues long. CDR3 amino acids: CASRTGQVNTEAFF. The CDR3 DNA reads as TGTGCCAGCAGAACTGGACAGGTGAACACTGAAGCTTTCTTT.

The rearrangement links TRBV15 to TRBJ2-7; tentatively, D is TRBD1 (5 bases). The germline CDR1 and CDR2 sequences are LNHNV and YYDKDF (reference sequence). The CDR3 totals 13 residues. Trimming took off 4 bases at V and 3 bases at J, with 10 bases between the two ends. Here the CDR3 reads CATSIDQGYEQYF. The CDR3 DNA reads TGTGCCACCAGCATCGATCAGGGCTACGAGCAGTACTTC.

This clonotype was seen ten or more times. As DNA, the CDR3 is TGTGCCAGCGCCGGGAGGACAACATACAATGAGCAGTTCTTC. Amino acids: CASAGRTTYNEQFF. V gene TRBV28 combines with J gene TRBJ2-1, with TRBD2 matching 7 bases. This CDR3 is built from 14 residues. The germline gives CDR1 MDHEN, CDR2 SYDVKM. Germline trimming cut 8 bases from V and 4 bases from J; bases unmatched to any gene: 8.

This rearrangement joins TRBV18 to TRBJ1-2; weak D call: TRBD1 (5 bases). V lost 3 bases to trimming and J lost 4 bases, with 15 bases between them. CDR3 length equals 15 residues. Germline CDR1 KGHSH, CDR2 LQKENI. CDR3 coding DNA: TGTGCCAGCTCACCGAACACGGACACCTTCTATGGCTACACCTTC. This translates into CASSPNTDTFYGYTF.

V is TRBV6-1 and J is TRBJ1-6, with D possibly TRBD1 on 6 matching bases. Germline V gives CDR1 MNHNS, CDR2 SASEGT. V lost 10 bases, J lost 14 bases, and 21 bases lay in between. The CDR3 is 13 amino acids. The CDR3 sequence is CATKGVAGNSLHF. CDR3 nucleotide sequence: TGTGCCACCAAGGGGGTCGCCGGTAATTCCCTCCACTTT.

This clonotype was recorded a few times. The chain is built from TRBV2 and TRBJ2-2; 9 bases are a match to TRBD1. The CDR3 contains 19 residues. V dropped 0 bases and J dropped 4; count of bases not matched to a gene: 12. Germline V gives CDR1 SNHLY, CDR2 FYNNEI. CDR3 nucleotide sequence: TGTGCCAGCAGTGAAGCCCGGGACAGGGTAATTTTAGGCACCGGGGAGCTGTTTTTT. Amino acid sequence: CASSEARDRVILGTGELFF.

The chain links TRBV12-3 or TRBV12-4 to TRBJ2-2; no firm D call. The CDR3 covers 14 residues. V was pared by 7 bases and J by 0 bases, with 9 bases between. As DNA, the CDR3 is TGTGCCAGCATGTCGGTAGCGAACACCGGGGAGCTGTTTTTT. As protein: CASMSVANTGELFF.

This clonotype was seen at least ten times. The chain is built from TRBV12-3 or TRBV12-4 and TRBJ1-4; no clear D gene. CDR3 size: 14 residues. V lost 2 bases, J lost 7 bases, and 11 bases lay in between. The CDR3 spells CASSLLPDGEKLFF. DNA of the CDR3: TGTGCCAGCAGTTTACTCCCCGACGGTGAAAAACTGTTTTTT.

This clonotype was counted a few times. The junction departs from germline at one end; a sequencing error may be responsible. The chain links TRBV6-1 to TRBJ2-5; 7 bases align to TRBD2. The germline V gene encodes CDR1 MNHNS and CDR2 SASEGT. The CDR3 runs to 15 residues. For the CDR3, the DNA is TGTGCCACCAGTAAGCGGGGAGGAGAACAAGAGACCCAGTACTTC. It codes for CATSKRGGEQETQYF.

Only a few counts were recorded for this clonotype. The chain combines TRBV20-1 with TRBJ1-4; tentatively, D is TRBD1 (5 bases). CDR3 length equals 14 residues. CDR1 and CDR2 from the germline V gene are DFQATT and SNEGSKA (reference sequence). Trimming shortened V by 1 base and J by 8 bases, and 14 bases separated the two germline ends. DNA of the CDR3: TGCAGTGCTAGAGGCTCAGGGACGAGCGAAAAACTGTTTTTT. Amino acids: CSARGSGTSEKLFF.

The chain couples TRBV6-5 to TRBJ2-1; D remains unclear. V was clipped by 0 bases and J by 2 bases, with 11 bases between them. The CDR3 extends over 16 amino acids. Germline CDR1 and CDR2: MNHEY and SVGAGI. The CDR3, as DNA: TGTGCCAGCAGTTACTCGCCTCAATATACCTACAATGAGCAGTTCTTC. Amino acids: CASSYSPQYTYNEQFF.

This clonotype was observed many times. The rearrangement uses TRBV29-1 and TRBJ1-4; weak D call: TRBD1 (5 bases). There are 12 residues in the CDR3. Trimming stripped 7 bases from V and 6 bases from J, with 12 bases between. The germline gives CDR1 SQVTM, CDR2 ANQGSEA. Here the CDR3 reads CSGSGGDEKLFF. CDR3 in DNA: TGCAGCGGGTCGGGGGGGGATGAAAAACTGTTTTTT.

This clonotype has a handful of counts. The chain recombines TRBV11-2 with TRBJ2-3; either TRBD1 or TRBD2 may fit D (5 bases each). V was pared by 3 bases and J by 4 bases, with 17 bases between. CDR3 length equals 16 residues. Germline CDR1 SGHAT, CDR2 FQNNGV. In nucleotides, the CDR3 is TGTGCCAGCAGCTTGATTTCGGGGTGGGGCGCAGATACGCAGTATTTT. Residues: CASSLISGWGADTQYF. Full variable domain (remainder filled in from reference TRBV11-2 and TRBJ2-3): EAGVAQSPRYKIIEKRQSVAFWCNPISGHATLYWYQQILGQGPKLLIQFQNNGVVDDSQLPKDRFSAERLKGVDSTLKIQPAKLEDSAVYLCASSLISGWGADTQYFGPGTRLTVL.

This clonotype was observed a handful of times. The CDR3 is CASSDRGGMQNEQYF. The CDR3 DNA reads as TGCGCCAGCAGCGACCGGGGCGGGATGCAGAACGAGCAGTACTTC. The chain is built from TRBV5-1 and TRBJ2-7; D might be TRBD2 (6 bases). Trimming shortened V by 4 bases and J by 5 bases, and 19 bases separated the two germline ends. Germline CDR1 reads SGHRS; CDR2 reads YFSETQ. The CDR3 is 15 residues long.